This T cell receptor beta chain was obtained from a study of cytomegalovirus exposure and HLA in healthy donors. This clone was recorded a few times. The antigen remains unidentified. The germline V gene has CDR1 SEHNR and CDR2 FQNEAQ (reference sequence). This CDR3 contains 16 residues. V was clipped by 5 bases and J by 1 base, with 15 bases between them. Overall study results and limits: Among immune exposure information, only CMV serostatus was available.

PCR used 60 Vbeta primers and 13 Jbeta primers. TCRdb's copy holds only in-frame clones and misses some; the assay was immunoSEQ multiplex PCR. The sample lists 200,000 to 250,000 clones, more than 65% occurring once. This chain uses TRBV7-9 with TRBJ2-1; D not resolved. The TCR was taken from a man in his fifties in good health and CMV-seronegative. Material for sequencing was PBMCs. The DNA of the CDR3 is TGTGCCAGCAGCGTCCTAGGCGGTCCATCCTACAATGAGCAGTTCTTC. This encodes CASSVLGGPSYNEQFF. The full variable domain, rest sourced from reference TRBV7-9 and TRBJ2-1, is DTGVSQNPRHKITKRGQNVTFRCDPISEHNRLYWYRQTLGQGPEFLTYFQNEAQLEKSRLLSDRFSAERPKGSFSTLEIQRTEQGDSAMYLCASSVLGGPSYNEQFFGPGTRLTVL.